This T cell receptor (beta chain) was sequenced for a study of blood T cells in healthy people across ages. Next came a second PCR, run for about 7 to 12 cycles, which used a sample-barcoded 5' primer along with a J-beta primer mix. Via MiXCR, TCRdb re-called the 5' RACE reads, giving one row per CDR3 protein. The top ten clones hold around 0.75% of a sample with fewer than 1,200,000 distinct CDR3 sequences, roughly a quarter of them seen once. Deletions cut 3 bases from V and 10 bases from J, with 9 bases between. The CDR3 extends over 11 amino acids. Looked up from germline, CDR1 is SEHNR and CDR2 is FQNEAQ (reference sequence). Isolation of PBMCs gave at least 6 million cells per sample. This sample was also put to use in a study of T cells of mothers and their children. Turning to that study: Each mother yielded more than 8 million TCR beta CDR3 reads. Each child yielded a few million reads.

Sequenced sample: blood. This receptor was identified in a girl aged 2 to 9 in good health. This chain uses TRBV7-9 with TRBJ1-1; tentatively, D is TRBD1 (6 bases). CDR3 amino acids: CASSLPGVAFF. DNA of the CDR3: TGTGCCAGCAGCTTGCCAGGGGTAGCTTTCTTT.